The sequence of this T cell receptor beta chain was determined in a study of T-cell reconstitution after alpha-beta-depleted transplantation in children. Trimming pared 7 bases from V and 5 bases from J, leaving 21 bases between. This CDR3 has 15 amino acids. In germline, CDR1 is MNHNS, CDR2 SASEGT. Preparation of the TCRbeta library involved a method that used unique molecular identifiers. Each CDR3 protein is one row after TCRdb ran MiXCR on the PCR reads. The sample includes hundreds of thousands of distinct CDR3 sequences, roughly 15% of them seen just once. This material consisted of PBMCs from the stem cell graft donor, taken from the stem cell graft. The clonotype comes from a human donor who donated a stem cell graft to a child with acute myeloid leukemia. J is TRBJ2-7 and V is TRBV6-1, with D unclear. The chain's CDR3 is CASNPQPTVTHEQYV. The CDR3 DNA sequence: TGTGCCAGCAACCCTCAACCTACAGTGACCCACGAGCAGTACGTC.